This TCR beta chain was observed in a study of immune evolution from preneoplasia to lung adenocarcinoma. Notes on the study in general: Normal lung had the highest top T cell clone frequencies.

The protocol was immunoSEQ multiplex PCR, while the TCRdb copy is restricted to in-frame clones and leaves out a portion. Seen here are tens of thousands of clones, roughly 80% observed once, and the top ten hold about 4.3%. Only a few counts were recorded for this clone. The antigen is not known. Other DNA sequences of this sample code for an identical CDR3. The V and J ends lost 6 bases and 5 bases, in that order; junction bases with no gene match: 3. The CDR3 consists of 12 residues. Germline lookup yields CDR1 SGHAT and CDR2 FQNNGV. The source is a person between 60 and 69 years old with lung adenocarcinoma. Sample: FFPE invasive lung adenocarcinoma tissue. V gene TRBV11-2 combines with J gene TRBJ1-2; 7 nucleotides align to TRBD1. CDR3: CASSPGGYGYTF. Here the CDR3 DNA reads TGTGCCAGCAGTCCAGGGGGGTATGGCTACACCTTC.